Detailed here is one T cell receptor beta chain. Sample treatment: oral pan-JAK inhibitor, 5-10 mg twice daily. The entry originates in a study of CD8+ T cells in alopecia areata. Reverse transcribed after extraction, RNA yielded cDNA as the sequencing template. Method: immunoSEQ multiplex PCR; TCRdb's copy keeps in-frame clones and lacks some. The data show about 200,000 clones, with 58% seen just once and about 5.1% held by the top ten. Trimming took 0 bases from V and 2 from J, leaving 11 bases between them. This CDR3 is 15 amino acids long. The germline V gene has CDR1 SGHRS and CDR2 YFSETQ. This clonotype originated in a human donor with alopecia areata. The material was CD4+ T cells sorted from blood, obtained at week 24, from a patient treated with tofacitinib. V gene TRBV5-1 combines with J gene TRBJ1-1, with a possible D match to TRBD1 (5 bases). The CDR3: CASSLDGGINTEAFF. CDR3 bases: TGCGCCAGCAGCTTGGATGGGGGGATTAACACTGAAGCTTTCTTT.